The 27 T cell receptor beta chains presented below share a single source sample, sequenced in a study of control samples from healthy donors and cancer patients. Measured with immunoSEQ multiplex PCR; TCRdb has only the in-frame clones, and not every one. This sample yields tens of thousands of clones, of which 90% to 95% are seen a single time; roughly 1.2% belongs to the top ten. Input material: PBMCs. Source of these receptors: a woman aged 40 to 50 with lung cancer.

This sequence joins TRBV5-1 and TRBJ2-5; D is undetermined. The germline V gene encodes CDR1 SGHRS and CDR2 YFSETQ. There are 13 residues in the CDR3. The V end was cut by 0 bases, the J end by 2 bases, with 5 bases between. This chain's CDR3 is CASSLGSQETQYF. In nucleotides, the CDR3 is TGCGCCAGCAGCTTGGGATCTCAAGAGACCCAGTACTTC.

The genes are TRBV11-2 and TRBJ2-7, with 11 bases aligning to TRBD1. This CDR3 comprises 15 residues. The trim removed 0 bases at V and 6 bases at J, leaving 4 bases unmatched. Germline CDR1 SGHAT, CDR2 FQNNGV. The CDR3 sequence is CASSLDGQGASEQYF. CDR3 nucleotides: TGTGCCAGCAGCTTAGACGGACAGGGGGCGAGCGAGCAGTACTTC.

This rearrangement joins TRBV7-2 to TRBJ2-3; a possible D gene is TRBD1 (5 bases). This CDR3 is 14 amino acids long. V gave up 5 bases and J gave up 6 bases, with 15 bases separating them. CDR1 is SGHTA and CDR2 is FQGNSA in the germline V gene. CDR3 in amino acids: CASSPGWASDTQYF. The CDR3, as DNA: TGTGCCAGCAGCCCAGGGTGGGCGTCGGATACGCAGTATTTT.

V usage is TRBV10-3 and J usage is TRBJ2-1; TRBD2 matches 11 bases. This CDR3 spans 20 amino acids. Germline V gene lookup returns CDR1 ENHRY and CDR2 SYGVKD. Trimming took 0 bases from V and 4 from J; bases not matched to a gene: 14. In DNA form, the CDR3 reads TGTGCCATCAGTGAGTCGTACGTTAGCGGGGGGGCAACTGAATACAATGAGCAGTTCTTC. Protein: CAISESYVSGGATEYNEQFF.

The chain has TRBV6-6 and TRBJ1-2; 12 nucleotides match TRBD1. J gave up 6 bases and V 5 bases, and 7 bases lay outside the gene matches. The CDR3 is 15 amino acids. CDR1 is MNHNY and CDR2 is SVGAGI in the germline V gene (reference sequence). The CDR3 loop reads CASSPPGQGADGYTF. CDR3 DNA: TGTGCCAGCAGTCCTCCGGGACAGGGGGCTGATGGCTACACCTTC.

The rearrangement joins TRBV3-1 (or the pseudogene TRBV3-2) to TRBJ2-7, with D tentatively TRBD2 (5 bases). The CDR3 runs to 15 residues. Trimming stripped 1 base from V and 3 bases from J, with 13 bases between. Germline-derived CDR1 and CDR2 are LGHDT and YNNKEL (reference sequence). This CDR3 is CASSQGYGEDYEQYF. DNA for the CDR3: TGTGCCAGCAGCCAAGGGTACGGGGAAGACTACGAGCAGTACTTC.

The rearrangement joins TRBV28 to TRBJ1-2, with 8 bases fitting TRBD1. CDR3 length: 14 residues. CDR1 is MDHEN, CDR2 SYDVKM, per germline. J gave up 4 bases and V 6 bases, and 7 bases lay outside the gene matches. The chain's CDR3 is CASSADRVGYGYTF. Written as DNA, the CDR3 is TGTGCCAGCAGCGCGGACAGGGTGGGCTATGGCTACACCTTC.

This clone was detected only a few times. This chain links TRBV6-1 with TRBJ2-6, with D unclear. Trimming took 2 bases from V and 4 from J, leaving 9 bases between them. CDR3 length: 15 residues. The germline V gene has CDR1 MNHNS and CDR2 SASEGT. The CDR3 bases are TGTGCCAGCAGTGAAACTGGATCCGGGGCCAACGTCCTGACTTTC. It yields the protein CASSETGSGANVLTF.

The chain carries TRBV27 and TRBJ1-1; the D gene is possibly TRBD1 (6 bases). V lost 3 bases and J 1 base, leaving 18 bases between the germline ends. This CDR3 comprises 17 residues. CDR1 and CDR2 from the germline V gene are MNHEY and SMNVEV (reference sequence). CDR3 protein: CASSLYGDTLRNTEAFF. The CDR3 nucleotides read TGTGCCAGCAGTTTGTACGGGGACACCCTGAGGAACACTGAAGCTTTCTTT.

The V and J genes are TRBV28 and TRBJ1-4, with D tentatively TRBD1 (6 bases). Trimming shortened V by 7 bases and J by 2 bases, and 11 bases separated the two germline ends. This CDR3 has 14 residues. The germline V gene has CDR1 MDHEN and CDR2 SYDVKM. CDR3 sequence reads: CASKQGSTNEKLFF. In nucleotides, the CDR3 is TGTGCCAGCAAACAGGGCTCGACTAATGAAAAACTGTTTTTT.

This chain's CDR3 is CASSQGQGSGKLFF. Written as DNA, the CDR3 is TGCGCCAGCAGCCAGGGACAGGGGAGCGGAAAACTGTTTTTT. The chain joins TRBV4-1 to TRBJ1-4, with 10 bases that match TRBD1. Looked up from germline, CDR1 is MGHRA and CDR2 is YSYEKL. CDR3 length: 14 amino acids. J gave up 10 bases and V 3 bases, and 5 bases lay outside the gene matches.

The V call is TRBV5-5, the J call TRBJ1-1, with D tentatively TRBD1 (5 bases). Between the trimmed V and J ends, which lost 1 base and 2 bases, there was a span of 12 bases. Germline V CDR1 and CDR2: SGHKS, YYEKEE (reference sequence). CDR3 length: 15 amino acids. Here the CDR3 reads CASSLWFQGNTEAFF. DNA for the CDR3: TGTGCCAGCAGCTTGTGGTTCCAGGGTAACACTGAAGCTTTCTTT.

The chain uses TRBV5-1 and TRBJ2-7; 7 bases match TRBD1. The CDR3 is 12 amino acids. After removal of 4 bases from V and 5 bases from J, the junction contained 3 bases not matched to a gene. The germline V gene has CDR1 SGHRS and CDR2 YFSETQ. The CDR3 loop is CASSTDRDEQYF. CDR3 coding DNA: TGCGCCAGCAGCACCGACAGGGACGAGCAGTACTTC.

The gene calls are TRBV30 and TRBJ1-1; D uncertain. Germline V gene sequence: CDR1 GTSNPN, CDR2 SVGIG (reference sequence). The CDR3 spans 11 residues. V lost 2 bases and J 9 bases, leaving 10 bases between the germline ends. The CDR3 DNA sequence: TGTGCCTGGAGTCGTCCGGTTCAAGCTTTCTTT. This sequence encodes CAWSRPVQAFF. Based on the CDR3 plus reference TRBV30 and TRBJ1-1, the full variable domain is SQTIHQWPATLVQPVGSPLSLECTVEGTSNPNLYWYRQAAGRGLQLLFYSVGIGQISSEVPQNLSASRPQDRQFILSSKKLLLSDSGFYLCAWSRPVQAFFGQGTRLTVV.

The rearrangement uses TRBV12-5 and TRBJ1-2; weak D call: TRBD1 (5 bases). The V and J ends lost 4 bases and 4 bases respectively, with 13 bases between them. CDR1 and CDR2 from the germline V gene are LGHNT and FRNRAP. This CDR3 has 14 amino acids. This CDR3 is CASGWDVASYGYTF. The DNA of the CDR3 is TGTGCTAGTGGTTGGGACGTGGCTAGCTATGGCTACACCTTC.

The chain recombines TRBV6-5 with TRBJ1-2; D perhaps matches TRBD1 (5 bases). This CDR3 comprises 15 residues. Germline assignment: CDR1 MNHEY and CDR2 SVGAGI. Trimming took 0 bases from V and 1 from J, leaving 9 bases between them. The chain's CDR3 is CASSYSPGGNYGYTF. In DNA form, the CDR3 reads TGTGCCAGCAGTTACTCCCCTGGGGGTAACTATGGCTACACCTTC.

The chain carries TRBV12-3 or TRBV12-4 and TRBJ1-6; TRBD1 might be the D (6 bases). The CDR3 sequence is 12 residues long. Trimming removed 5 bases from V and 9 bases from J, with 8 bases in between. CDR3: CASSRGGSPLHF. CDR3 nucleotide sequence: TGTGCCAGCAGTAGGGGGGGTTCACCCCTCCACTTT.

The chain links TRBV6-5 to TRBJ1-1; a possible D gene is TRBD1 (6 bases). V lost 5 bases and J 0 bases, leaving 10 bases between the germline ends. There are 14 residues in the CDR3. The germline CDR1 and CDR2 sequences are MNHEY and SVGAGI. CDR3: CASSRQVLNTEAFF. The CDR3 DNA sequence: TGTGCCAGCAGTCGACAGGTATTGAACACTGAAGCTTTCTTT.

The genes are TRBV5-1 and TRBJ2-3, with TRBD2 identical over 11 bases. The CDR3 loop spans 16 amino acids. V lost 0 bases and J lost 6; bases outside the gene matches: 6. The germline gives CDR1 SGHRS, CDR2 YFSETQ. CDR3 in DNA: TGCGCCAGCAGCTTGGCTACTAGCGGGGGTTGGGATACGCAGTATTTT. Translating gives CASSLATSGGWDTQYF. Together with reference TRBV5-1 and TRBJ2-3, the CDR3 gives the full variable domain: KAGVTQTPRYLIKTRGQQVTLSCSPISGHRSVSWYQQTPGQGLQFLFEYFSETQRNKGNFPGRFSGRQFSNSRSEMNVSTLELGDSALYLCASSLATSGGWDTQYFGPGTRLTVL.

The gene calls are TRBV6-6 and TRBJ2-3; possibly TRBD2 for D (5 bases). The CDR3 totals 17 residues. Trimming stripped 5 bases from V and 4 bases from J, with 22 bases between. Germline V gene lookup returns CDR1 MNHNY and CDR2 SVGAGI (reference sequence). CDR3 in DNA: TGTGCCAGCAGTCCCGGGATGGCTACCACATCCGCAGATACGCAGTATTTT. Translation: CASSPGMATTSADTQYF.

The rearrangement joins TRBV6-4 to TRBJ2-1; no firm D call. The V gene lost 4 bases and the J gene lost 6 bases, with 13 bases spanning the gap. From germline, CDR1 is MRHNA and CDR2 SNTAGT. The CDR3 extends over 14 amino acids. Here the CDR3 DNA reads TGTGCCAGCAGTGTTTCAAGCACGGCCAATGAGCAGTTCTTC. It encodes CASSVSSTANEQFF.

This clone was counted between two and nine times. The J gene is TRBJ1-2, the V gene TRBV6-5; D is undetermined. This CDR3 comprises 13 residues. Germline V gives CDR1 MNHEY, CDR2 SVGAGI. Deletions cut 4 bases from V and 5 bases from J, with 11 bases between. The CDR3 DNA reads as TGTGCCAGCAGTTCGAGTACGGGGTATGGCTACACCTTC. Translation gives CASSSSTGYGYTF.

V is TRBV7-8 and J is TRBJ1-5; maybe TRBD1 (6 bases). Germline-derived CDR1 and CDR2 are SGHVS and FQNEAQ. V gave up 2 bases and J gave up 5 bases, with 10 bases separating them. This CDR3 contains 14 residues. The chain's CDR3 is CASSLPGAYQPQHF. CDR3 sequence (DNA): TGTGCCAGCAGCTTACCGGGGGCCTATCAGCCCCAGCATTTT.

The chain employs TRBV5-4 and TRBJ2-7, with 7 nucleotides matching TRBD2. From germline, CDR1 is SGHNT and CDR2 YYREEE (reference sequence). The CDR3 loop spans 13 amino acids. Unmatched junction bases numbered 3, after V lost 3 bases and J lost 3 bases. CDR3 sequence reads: CASSSPGGYEQYF. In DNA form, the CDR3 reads TGTGCCAGCAGCTCGCCGGGGGGCTACGAGCAGTACTTC.

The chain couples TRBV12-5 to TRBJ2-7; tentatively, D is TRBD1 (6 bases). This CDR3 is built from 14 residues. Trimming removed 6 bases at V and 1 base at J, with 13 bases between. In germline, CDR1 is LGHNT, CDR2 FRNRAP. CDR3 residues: CASGQQGPSYEQYF. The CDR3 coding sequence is TGTGCTAGTGGCCAACAGGGACCATCCTACGAGCAGTACTTC.

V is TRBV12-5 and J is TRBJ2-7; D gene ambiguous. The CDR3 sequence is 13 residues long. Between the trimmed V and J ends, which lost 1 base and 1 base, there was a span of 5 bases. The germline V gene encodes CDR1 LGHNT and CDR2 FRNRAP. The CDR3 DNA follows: TGTGCTAGTGGTTTGGGCAGATCCTACGAGCAGTACTTC. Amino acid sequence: CASGLGRSYEQYF.

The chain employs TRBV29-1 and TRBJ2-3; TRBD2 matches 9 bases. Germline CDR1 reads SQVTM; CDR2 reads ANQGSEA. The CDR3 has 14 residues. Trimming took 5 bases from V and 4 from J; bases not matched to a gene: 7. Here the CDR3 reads CSVRGGVLADTQYF. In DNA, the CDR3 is TGCAGCGTTCGCGGGGGGGTTCTCGCAGATACGCAGTATTTT.